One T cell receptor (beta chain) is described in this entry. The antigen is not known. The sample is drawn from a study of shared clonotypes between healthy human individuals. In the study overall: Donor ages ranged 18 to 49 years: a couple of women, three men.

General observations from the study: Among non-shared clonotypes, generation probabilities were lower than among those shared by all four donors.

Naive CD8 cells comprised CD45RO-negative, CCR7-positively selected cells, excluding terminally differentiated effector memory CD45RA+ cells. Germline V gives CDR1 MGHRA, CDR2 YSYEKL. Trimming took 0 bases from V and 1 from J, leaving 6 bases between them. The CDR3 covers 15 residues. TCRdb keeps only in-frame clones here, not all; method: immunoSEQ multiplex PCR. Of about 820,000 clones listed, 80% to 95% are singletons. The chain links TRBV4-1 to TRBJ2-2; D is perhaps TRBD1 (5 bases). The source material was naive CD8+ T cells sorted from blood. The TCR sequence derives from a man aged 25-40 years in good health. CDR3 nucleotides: TGCGCCAGCAGCCAAGAAGACAGGAACACCGGGGAGCTGTTTTTT. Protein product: CASSQEDRNTGELFF.